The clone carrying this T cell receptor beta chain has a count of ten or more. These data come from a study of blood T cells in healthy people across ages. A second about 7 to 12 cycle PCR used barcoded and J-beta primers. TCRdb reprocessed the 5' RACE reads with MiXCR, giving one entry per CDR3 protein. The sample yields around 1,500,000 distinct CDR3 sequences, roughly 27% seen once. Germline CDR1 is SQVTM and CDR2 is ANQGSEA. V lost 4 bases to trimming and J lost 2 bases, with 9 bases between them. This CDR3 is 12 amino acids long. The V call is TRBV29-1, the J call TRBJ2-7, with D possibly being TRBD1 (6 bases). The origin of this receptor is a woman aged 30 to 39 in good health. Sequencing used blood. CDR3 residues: CSVGSGAYEQYF. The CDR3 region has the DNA TGCAGCGTTGGTTCAGGGGCCTACGAGCAGTACTTC.